The sequence of this TCR beta chain was determined in a study of T cell responses to AZD1222 COVID-19 vaccine. V gave up 6 bases and J gave up 4 bases, with 12 bases separating them. The CDR3 is 13 residues long. Germline V gene sequence: CDR1 MNHEY, CDR2 SMNVEV (reference sequence). Generated by immunoSEQ multiplex PCR, the TCRdb table keeps only in-frame clones and is missing some. The sample shows some 95,000 clones, roughly 89% of them seen only once. Overall study findings and caveats: It was only six AZD1222 recipients who were seropositive at baseline.

On this clone: Its antigen is as yet unknown.

The source is an adult in good health. The specimen was peripheral blood, collected on day 0 of MenACWY control vaccination. The chain combines TRBV27 with TRBJ1-1, with a weak D call TRBD1 (5 bases). Here the CDR3 reads CASRLQGGTEAFF. CDR3 nucleotide sequence: TGTGCCAGCAGACTTCAGGGCGGCACTGAAGCTTTCTTT.